These 4 T cell receptor beta chains were sequenced from one sample in a study of radiation and T cells in renal cell carcinoma. Time point described: blood 2 weeks post-SBRT. Treatment meaning: 15 Gy SBRT to primary tumor, nephrectomy 4 weeks later. Generated by immunoSEQ multiplex PCR, the TCRdb table keeps only in-frame clones and is missing some. The data hold some 120,000 clones, with 75% to 85% observed a single time. The material sequenced was blood, taken from a patient whose treatment included radiotherapy and nephrectomy. These receptors were collected from a woman in her sixties or seventies with renal cell carcinoma.

The chain recombines TRBV6-5 with TRBJ1-2; 9 nucleotides align to TRBD1. CDR3 length equals 16 residues. Per germline, CDR1 MNHEY and CDR2 SVGAGI. The J segment lost 5 bases and the V segment lost 2 bases, leaving 9 bases of the junction unmatched. The CDR3: CASSYRDRGSWYGYTF. CDR3 in DNA: TGTGCCAGCAGTTACCGCGACAGGGGGAGTTGGTATGGCTACACCTTC.

This clone appeared once. J is TRBJ2-5 and V is TRBV10-2, with D possibly TRBD1 on 5 matching bases. The J call may be mistaken, given a closer DNA end match to TRBJ2-7. This CDR3 contains 14 residues. Germline V CDR1 and CDR2: WSHSY, SAAADI. As DNA, the CDR3 is TGCGCCAGCAGTGAGTTGCGGACACTCAACGAGCAGTACTTC. It encodes CASSELRTLNEQYF.

With respect to this clone: The same CDR3 also results from other DNA sequences found in this sample. The genes are TRBV30 and TRBJ2-5; D might be TRBD1 (5 bases). The CDR3 runs 11 residues. Per germline, CDR1 GTSNPN and CDR2 SVGIG (reference sequence). V was cut by 2 bases and J by 4 bases, with 5 bases left in between. CDR3 protein: CAWSQGETQYF. The CDR3 nucleotides are TGTGCCTGGAGTCAGGGAGAGACCCAGTACTTC.

Details on this clone: The junction shows a germline mismatch at one end, possibly a read error. V and J are TRBV6-5 and TRBJ2-1; D gene uncertain. Per germline, CDR1 MNHEY and CDR2 SVGAGI. This CDR3 has 14 residues. CDR3: CAISDGTKDNEQFF. The CDR3 DNA reads as TGTGCCATCAGTGATGGTACTAAAGACAATGAGCAGTTCTTC.